In its sample, the clone carrying this TCR beta chain was seen once. The antigen is not known. The data were taken from a study of T cell repertoires in cytomegalovirus infection. Trimming cost V 1 base and J 5 bases; bases outside gene matches: 4. This CDR3 has 15 amino acids. Per germline, CDR1 SGHNT and CDR2 YYREEE (reference sequence). Each CDR3 protein gets one entry after TCRdb re-called the reads with MiXCR. The data show some 920,000 distinct CDR3 sequences, more than 25% seen once. The source of this sequence is a human donor in good health (CMV status not recorded). Some clones in this sample may be carry-over from other donors' samples. This rearrangement joins TRBV5-4 to TRBJ2-2, with 8 bases fitting TRBD2. Material: cultured CD8+ T cells from PBMCs, obtained from culture after CMV antigen stimulation. CDR3 residues: CASSLWAGGTGELFF. The DNA for the CDR3 is TGTGCCAGCAGCTTGTGGGCGGGGGGAACCGGGGAGCTGTTTTTT.